This is a list of T cell receptor beta chains from one sample in a study of blood T cell repertoires in COVID-19. Using immunoSEQ multiplex PCR, the repertoire was profiled, and TCRdb retains in-frame clones only, with some absent. The table lists about 250,000 clones, about nine tenths of them singletons. Sequencing used peripheral blood. These receptor sequences come from a woman aged 40 to 50 who had recovered from COVID-19. Both conserved end residues are part of each CDR3. Each record gives: V gene, D gene, clone size, J gene, CDR3 DNA, CDR3 protein. D genes are given only for firm matches. Not every row has a clone size; where given, it reads once, few, many or a size class.

TRBV2	TRBD1	once	TRBJ2-2	TGTGCCAGCAGCCAAGGACAGGCTTACACCGGGGAGCTGTTTTTT	CASSQGQAYTGELFF
TRBV3-1/TRBV3-2	NA	NA	TRBJ2-1	TGTGCCAGCAGCCCCACCGTCGGGGGAGAGCAGTTCTTC	CASSPTVGGEQFF
TRBV10-2	TRBD2	NA	TRBJ2-2	TGCGCCAGCAGTGGGGCGGGAGAGAGGGAGCTGTTTTTT	CASSGAGERELFF
TRBV19	NA	once	TRBJ2-1	TGTGCCAGTAGTAAAAGCGGGTCCTCCTACAATGAGCAGTTCTTC	CASSKSGSSYNEQFF
TRBV24-1	NA	NA	TRBJ1-4	TGTGCCACCAGTGACCTGAATGAAAAACTGTTTTTT	CATSDLNEKLFF
TRBV28	TRBD1	NA	TRBJ1-4	TGTGCCAGCAGGGTAGACAGGGGGCAGATGGAAAAACTGTTTTTT	CASRVDRGQMEKLFF
TRBV9	NA	NA	TRBJ2-7	TGTGCCAGCAGCGTAGGCGAAGGGGTCCACGAGCAGTACTTC	CASSVGEGVHEQYF
TRBV12-3/TRBV12-4	NA	NA	TRBJ2-7	TGTGCCAGCAGTTTACGGGTAAACGAGCAGTACTTC	CASSLRVNEQYF
TRBV18	TRBD1	NA	TRBJ2-7	TGTGCCAGCTCACCACCGTTGGGACAGGGTCCCCCCGTGCAGTACTTC	CASSPPLGQGPPVQYF
TRBV5-6	TRBD2	NA	TRBJ2-1	TGTGCCAGCAGCTTGGTACTAGCGGGTTACAATGAGCAGTTCTTC	CASSLVLAGYNEQFF
TRBV11-3	NA	NA	TRBJ2-7	TGTGCCAGCAGCTTAGATCGGGGTAGGGCCTACGAGCAGTACTTC	CASSLDRGRAYEQYF
TRBV27	TRBD1	once	TRBJ2-7	TGTGCCAGCAGCCGCGACAGGGTGGGCTACGAGCAGTACTTC	CASSRDRVGYEQYF
TRBV4-2	NA	NA	TRBJ1-3	TGTGCCAGCAGCCAAGATCTATTTGGGGGCATAACTGGAAACACCATATATTTT	CASSQDLFGGITGNTIYF
TRBV30	NA	NA	TRBJ2-5	TGTGCCTGGATCGCGCGGGGCCAAGAGACCCAGTACTTC	CAWIARGQETQYF
TRBV7-9	NA	NA	TRBJ2-1	TGTGCCAGCAGCTTAGGTGGTAGATCCTACAATGAGCAGTTCTTC	CASSLGGRSYNEQFF
TRBV30	TRBD2	NA	TRBJ2-3	TGTGCCTGGACGCGAGCGGGAGCCCCCTCGGCGTCAGATACGCAGTATTTT	CAWTRAGAPSASDTQYF
TRBV7-9	NA	NA	TRBJ2-7	TGTGCCAGCAGCTTAACATCTCGCTCCTACGAGCAGTACTTC	CASSLTSRSYEQYF
TRBV11-3	NA	NA	TRBJ2-1	TGTGCCAGCAGCTTAGGGGCTAGCAGCTCCTACAATGAGCAGTTCTTC	CASSLGASSSYNEQFF
TRBV3-1/TRBV3-2	TRBD1	NA	TRBJ1-2	TGTGCCAGCAGCCACACAGGGGGAGGTGGCTACACCTTC	CASSHTGGGGYTF
TRBV25-1	NA	once	TRBJ2-2	TGTGCCAGCAGTGAATATCTCAGGGGGGAGAACACCGGGGAGCTGTTTTTT	CASSEYLRGENTGELFF
TRBV19	TRBD1	NA	TRBJ1-5	TGTGCCAGCGACGATGGACAGGGGAATCAGCCCCAGCATTTT	CASDDGQGNQPQHF
TRBV19	NA	NA	TRBJ1-1	TGTGCCAGCTTGAACCAGGGGTACACTGAAGCTTTCTTT	CASLNQGYTEAFF
TRBV7-9	TRBD1	NA	TRBJ1-3	TGTGCCAGCAGCCCGACAGGGGGGACCATATATTTT	CASSPTGGTIYF
TRBV30	TRBD1	NA	TRBJ2-2	TGTGCCTGGAGTTCCGGACAGGATGGGAATGGGGGCACCGGGGAGCTGTTTTTT	CAWSSGQDGNGGTGELFF
TRBV15	TRBD2	NA	TRBJ2-1	TGTGCCACCAGCAGAGATCCCCCTGATGGGACTAGCGGGGGCTACAATGAGCAGTTCTTC	CATSRDPPDGTSGGYNEQFF
TRBV19	TRBD2	NA	TRBJ2-1	TGTGCCAGTAGTACGGGACTAGTGAATGAGCAGTTCTTC	CASSTGLVNEQFF
TRBV5-1	TRBD1	NA	TRBJ2-3	TGCGCCAGCAGCCCCCGCCCGCCCGGGACAGGGAACTCAGATACGCAGTATTTT	CASSPRPPGTGNSDTQYF
TRBV29-1	TRBD2	NA	TRBJ2-1	TGCAGCGTTGAGATGTCTAGCGGGCCCTACAATGAGCAGTTCTTC	CSVEMSSGPYNEQFF
TRBV5-1	TRBD2	NA	TRBJ2-1	TGCGCCAGCAGCGAACGACTAGCGGGAGAGTACAATGAGCAGTTCTTC	CASSERLAGEYNEQFF
TRBV7-9	NA	NA	TRBJ1-2	TGTGCCAGCAGCTTACGTCCATGGTCGGGGGATGGCTACACCTTC	CASSLRPWSGDGYTF
TRBV7-9	NA	NA	TRBJ2-7	TGTGCCAGCAGCTTAGGGGGAGTGGCGCTACGCGAGCAGTACTTC	CASSLGGVALREQYF
TRBV27	TRBD2	NA	TRBJ2-2	TGTGCCAGCACCCAGAAACTAGCGTCAACGAACACCGGGGAGCTGTTTTTT	CASTQKLASTNTGELFF
TRBV4-2	NA	NA	TRBJ2-7	TGTGCCAGCAGCCAAGGTCAGGGGTCAATTACCTACGAGCAGTACTTC	CASSQGQGSITYEQYF
TRBV2	NA	NA	TRBJ2-7	TGTGCCAGTCTTAGAGCGGGTAGCTCCTACGAGCAGTACTTC	CASLRAGSSYEQYF
TRBV2	TRBD1	once	TRBJ1-1	TGTGCCAGCAGTGTACAGGGGGTGAGCACTGAAGCTTTCTTT	CASSVQGVSTEAFF
TRBV28	NA	NA	TRBJ1-1	TGTGCCAGCAGTCCGCCCGGGGGTAGAGAAGCTTTCTTT	CASSPPGGREAFF
TRBV2	NA	NA	TRBJ2-7	TGTGCCAGCACCGGCCCTAGCGCCTACGAGCAGTACTTC	CASTGPSAYEQYF